The clone carrying this T cell receptor beta chain came up many times. Its cognate antigen is unknown. As part of library construction, unique molecular identifiers were attached to individual cDNA molecules. TCRdb re-called the 5' RACE reads with MiXCR, one entry per CDR3 protein. The table shows roughly 20,000 distinct CDR3 sequences, with around 4% occurring only once. Trimming removed 4 bases at V and 7 bases at J, with 21 bases between. The germline V gene has CDR1 SGHRS and CDR2 YFSETQ. The CDR3 totals 16 residues. The sample comes from a study of early T cells in non-severe SARS-CoV-2 infection. At the level of the study: The chains were unpaired, and the sequenced material was bulk RNA from unsorted whole blood. Study-wide points: Anti-spike CD8 responses were favored by VDJdb matching, which missed private and CD4 specificities.

The chain employs TRBV5-1 and TRBJ2-1; TRBD1 is a possible D gene (6 bases). The sequence derives from an adult who was a healthcare worker with PCR-confirmed SARS-CoV-2 infection or an uninfected control (not recorded which). The sequenced sample consisted of whole blood. The CDR3 spells CASSGTGQGIGNEQFF. CDR3 coding DNA: TGCGCCAGCAGCGGCACAGGGCAGGGGATCGGGAATGAGCAGTTCTTC.